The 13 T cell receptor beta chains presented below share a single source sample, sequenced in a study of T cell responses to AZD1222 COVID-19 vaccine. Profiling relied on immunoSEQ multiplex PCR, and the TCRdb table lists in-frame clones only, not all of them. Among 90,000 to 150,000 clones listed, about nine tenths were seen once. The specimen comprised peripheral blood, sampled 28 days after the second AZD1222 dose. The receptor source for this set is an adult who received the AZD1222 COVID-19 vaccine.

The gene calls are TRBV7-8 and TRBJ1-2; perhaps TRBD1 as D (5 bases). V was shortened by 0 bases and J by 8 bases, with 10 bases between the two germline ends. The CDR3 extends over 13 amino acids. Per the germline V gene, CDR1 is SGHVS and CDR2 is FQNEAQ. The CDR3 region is CASSLAPGIGYTF. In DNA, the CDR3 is TGTGCCAGCAGCTTAGCCCCAGGGATCGGCTACACCTTC. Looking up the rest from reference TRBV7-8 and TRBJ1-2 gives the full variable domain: GAGVSQSPRYKVAKRGQDVALRCDPISGHVSLFWYQQALGQGPEFLTYFQNEAQLDKSGLPSDRFFAERPEGSVSTLKIQRTQQEDSAVYLCASSLAPGIGYTFGSGTRLTVV.

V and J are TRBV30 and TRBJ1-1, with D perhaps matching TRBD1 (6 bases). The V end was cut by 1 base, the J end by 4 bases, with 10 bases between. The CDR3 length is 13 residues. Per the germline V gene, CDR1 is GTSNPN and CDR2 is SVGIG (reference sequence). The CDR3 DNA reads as TGTGCCTGGAGTGAAGGGGGTCGCACTGAAGCTTTCTTT. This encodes CAWSEGGRTEAFF.

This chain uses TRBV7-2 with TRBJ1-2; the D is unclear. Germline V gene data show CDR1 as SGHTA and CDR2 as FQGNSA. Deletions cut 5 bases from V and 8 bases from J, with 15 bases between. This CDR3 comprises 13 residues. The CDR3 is CASSPERGVGYTF. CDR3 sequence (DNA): TGTGCCAGCAGCCCAGAGCGGGGTGTGGGCTACACCTTC.

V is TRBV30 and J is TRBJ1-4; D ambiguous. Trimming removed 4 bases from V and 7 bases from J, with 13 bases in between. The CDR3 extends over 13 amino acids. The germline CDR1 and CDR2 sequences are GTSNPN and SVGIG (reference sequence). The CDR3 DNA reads TGTGCCTGGAAGGAAGAACAGCGTGAAAAACTGTTTTTT. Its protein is CAWKEEQREKLFF.

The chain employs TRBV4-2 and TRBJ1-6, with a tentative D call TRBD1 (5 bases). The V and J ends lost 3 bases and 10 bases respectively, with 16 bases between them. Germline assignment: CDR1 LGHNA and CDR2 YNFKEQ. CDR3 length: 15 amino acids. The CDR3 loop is CASSQGVGGRSPLHF. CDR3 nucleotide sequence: TGTGCCAGCAGCCAGGGGGTCGGGGGACGGTCACCCCTCCACTTT.

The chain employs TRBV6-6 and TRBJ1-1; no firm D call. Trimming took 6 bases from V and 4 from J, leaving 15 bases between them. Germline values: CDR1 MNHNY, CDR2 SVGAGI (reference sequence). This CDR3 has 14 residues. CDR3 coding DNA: TGTGCCAGCAGCCCCCACGCGGGTAGCACTGAAGCTTTCTTT. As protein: CASSPHAGSTEAFF.

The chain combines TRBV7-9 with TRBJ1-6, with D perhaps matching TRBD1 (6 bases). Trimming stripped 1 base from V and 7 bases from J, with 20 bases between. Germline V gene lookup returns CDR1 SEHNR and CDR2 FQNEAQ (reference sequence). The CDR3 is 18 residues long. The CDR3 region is CASSLGFLAGVSNSPLHF. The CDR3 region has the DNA TGTGCCAGCAGCTTAGGGTTCCTGGCAGGGGTGTCGAATTCACCCCTCCACTTT.

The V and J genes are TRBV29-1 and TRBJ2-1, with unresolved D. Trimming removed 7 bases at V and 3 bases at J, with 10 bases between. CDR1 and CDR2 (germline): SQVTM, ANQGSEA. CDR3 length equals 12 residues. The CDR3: CSEGQGYNEQFF. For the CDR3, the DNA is TGCAGCGAGGGCCAAGGCTACAATGAGCAGTTCTTC.

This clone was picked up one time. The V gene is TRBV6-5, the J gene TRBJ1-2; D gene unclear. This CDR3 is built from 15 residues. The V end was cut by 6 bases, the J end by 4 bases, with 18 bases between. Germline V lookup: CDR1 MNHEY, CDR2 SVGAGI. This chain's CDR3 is CASSLKGGTGYGYTF. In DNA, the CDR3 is TGTGCCAGCAGCTTGAAAGGTGGAACGGGCTATGGCTACACCTTC.

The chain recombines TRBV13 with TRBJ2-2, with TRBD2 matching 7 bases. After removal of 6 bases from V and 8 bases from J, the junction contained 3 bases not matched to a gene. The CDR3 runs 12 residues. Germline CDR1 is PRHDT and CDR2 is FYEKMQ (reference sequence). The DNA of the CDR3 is TGTGCCAGCAGTCGCGGGGGAGGGGAGCTGTTTTTT. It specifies CASSRGGGELFF. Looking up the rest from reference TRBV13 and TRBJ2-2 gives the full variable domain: AAGVIQSPRHLIKEKRETATLKCYPIPRHDTVYWYQQGPGQDPQFLISFYEKMQSDKGSIPDRFSAQQFSDYHSELNMSSLELGDSALYFCASSRGGGELFFGEGSRLTVL.

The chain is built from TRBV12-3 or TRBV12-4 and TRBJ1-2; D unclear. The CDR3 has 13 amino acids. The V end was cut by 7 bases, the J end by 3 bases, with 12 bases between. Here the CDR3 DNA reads TGTGCCAGCACCTTCTCCGGGGACTATGGCTACACCTTC. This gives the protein CASTFSGDYGYTF.

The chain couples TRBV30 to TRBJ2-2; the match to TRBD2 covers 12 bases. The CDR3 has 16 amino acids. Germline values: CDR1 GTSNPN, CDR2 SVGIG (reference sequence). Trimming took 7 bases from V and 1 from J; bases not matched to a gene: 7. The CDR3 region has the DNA TGTGCCTCCTCGACTAGCGGGGGAGTGAACACCGGGGAGCTGTTTTTT. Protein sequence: CASSTSGGVNTGELFF.

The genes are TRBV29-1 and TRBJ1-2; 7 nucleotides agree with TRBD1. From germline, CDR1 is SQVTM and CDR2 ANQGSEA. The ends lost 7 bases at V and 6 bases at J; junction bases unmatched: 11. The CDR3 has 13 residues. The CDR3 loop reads CSAEGRQGNGYTF. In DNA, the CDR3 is TGCAGCGCCGAGGGAAGACAGGGAAATGGCTACACCTTC.